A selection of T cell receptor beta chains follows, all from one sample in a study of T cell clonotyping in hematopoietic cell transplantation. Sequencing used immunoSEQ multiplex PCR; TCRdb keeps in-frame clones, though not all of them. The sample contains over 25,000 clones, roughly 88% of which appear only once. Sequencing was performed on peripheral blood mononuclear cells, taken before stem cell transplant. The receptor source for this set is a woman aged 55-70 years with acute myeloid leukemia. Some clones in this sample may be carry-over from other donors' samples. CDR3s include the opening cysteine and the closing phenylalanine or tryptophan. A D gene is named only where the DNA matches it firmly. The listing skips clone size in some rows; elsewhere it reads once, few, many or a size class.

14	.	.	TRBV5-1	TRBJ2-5	CASSLGRAQETQYF	TGCGCCAGCAGCTTGGGAAGGGCCCAAGAGACCCAGTACTTC
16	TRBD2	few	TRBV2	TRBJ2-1	CASSEVASGWGNEQFF	TGTGCCAGCAGTGAAGTTGCTAGCGGGTGGGGCAATGAGCAGTTCTTC
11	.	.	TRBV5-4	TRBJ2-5	CASSFGETQYF	TGTGCCAGCAGCTTCGGAGAGACCCAGTACTTC
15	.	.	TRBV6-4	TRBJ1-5	CASSGSGGSNQPQHF	TGTGCCAGCAGTGGATCTGGAGGGAGCAATCAGCCCCAGCATTTT
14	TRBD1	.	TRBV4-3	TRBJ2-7	CASSTGVGSYEQYF	TGCGCCAGCAGCACAGGGGTAGGTAGCTACGAGCAGTACTTC
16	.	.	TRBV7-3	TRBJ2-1	CASSLMGGLSYNEQFF	TGTGCCAGCAGCTTAATGGGGGGTCTGTCCTACAATGAGCAGTTCTTC
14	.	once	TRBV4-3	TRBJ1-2	CASSQAKWNYGYTF	TGCGCCAGCAGCCAAGCGAAGTGGAACTATGGCTACACCTTC
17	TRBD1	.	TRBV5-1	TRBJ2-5	CASSLWPGQAYQETQYF	TGCGCCAGCAGCTTATGGCCGGGACAGGCCTACCAAGAGACCCAGTACTTC
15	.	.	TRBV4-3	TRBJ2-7	CASSQDRDTSDEQYF	TGCGCCAGCAGCCAAGATAGGGACACCTCTGACGAGCAGTACTTC
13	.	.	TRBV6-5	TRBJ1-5	CASSYRGNQPQHF	TGTGCCAGCAGTTACAGGGGCAATCAGCCCCAGCATTTT
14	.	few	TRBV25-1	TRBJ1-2	CASSEYIGNSGYTF	TGTGCCAGCAGTGAATATATCGGGAACTCTGGCTACACCTTC
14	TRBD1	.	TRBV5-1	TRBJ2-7	CASSATTGGYEQYF	TGCGCCAGCAGCGCCACGACAGGGGGCTACGAGCAGTACTTC
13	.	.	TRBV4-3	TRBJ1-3	CASSQDGGDTIYF	TGCGCCAGCAGCCAAGATGGAGGGGACACCATATATTTT
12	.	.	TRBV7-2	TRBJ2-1	CASSLYRDEQFF	TGTGCCAGCAGCTTGTATAGAGATGAGCAGTTCTTC
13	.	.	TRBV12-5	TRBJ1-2	CASGLVGGYGYTF	TGTGCTAGTGGTTTGGTCGGGGGGTATGGCTACACCTTC
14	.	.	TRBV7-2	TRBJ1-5	CASSFQQGNQPQHF	TGTGCCAGCAGCTTCCAACAGGGCAATCAGCCCCAGCATTTT
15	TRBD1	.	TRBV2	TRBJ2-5	CASGDRAPTGETQYF	TGTGCCAGCGGGGACAGGGCCCCGACGGGAGAGACCCAGTACTTC
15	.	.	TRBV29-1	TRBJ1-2	CSVESPTRANYGYTF	TGCAGCGTTGAGTCTCCCACCCGAGCTAACTATGGCTACACCTTC
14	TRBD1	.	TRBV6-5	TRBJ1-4	CASRIDRGEGKLFF	TGTGCCAGCAGGATCGACAGGGGTGAGGGAAAACTGTTTTTT
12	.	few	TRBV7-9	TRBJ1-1	CASSLGDREAFF	TGTGCCAGCAGCTTAGGTGACAGGGAAGCTTTCTTT